The clone carrying this T cell receptor beta chain was seen more than once but under ten times. TCRdb reprocessed the PCR reads using MiXCR. Of about 15,000 clones in the sample, around 3.6% were seen once. Treatment of any kind had been given to no patient before thyroid surgery. Trimming removed 6 bases from V and 3 bases from J, with 24 bases in between. Per germline, CDR1 MNHGY and CDR2 SVAAGI. The CDR3 extends over 17 amino acids. This sample was taken from a study of metastatic and nonmetastatic thyroid tumors. The chain links TRBV6-9 to TRBJ2-7; possibly TRBD1 for D (6 bases). The sequencing input was tumor tissue. The TCR was taken from a female donor with papillary thyroid cancer or a benign thyroid nodule (not recorded which). Some clones in this sample may be carry-over from other donors' samples. The CDR3 protein is CASRYSRRADSIYEQYF. The CDR3 nucleotides read TGTGCCAGCAGATACTCCCGGCGGGCGGACAGCATCTACGAGCAGTACTTC.